This T cell receptor (beta chain) originates from a study of blood T cell repertoires in COVID-19. The wider study: The study drew acute and convalescent COVID-19 samples from the United States, Italy and Spain. In each case, the material was cDNA or gDNA derived from T cells, B-cell-depleted T cells, or PBMCs.

How the authors handled the data: Scientists estimated how many nucleated cells there were by amplifying reference gene primers. Using immunoSEQ multiplex PCR, the repertoire was profiled, and TCRdb retains in-frame clones only, with some absent. The V and J calls and the clone size are those of that table, but D and trimming were determined from the DNA. This table has roughly 35,000 clones, 80% to 90% appearing once. V dropped 3 bases and J dropped 5 bases, with 20 bases sitting between them. Germline CDR1 reads SGDLS; CDR2 reads YYNGEE. The CDR3 contains 16 residues. This receptor was identified in a man between 65 and 85 years old with acute or convalescent COVID-19. Sequencing input: peripheral blood. The chain couples TRBV9 to TRBJ2-5; D is possibly TRBD2 (5 bases). For the CDR3, the DNA is TGTGCCAGCAGCGACACGAACGGACTGGGCCGGGAGACCCAGTACTTC. It translates to CASSDTNGLGRETQYF. Using reference TRBV9 and TRBJ2-5 for the parts outside the CDR3, the full variable domain is DSGVTQTPKHLITATGQRVTLRCSPRSGDLSVYWYQQSLDQGLQFLIQYYNGEERAKGNILERFSAQQFPDLHSELNLSSLELGDSALYFCASSDTNGLGRETQYFGPGTRLLVL.